The 29 T cell receptor beta chains given below trace back to one sample, sequenced in a study of T cells in Graves' hyperthyroidism and ophthalmopathy. From RNA transcripts, TCR beta CDR3 regions were amplified. First-round RT-PCR targeting the TCR CDR3 was performed with the HTBI primer set. TCRdb independently ran MiXCR on the multiplex PCR reads; one entry per CDR3 protein. Among some 320,000 distinct CDR3 sequences listed, about 13% were seen once. The sample was blood. All receptors derive from a woman aged 35 to 49 with Graves' ophthalmopathy.

With respect to this clonotype: A read error may explain this, as a much larger clone is one base away. The chain carries TRBV27 and TRBJ1-5; TRBD1 matches at 10 bases. CDR3 size: 14 residues. Looked up from germline, CDR1 is MNHEY and CDR2 is SMNVEV (reference sequence). The CDR3 is CASSGQGVNHPQHF. DNA of the CDR3: TGTGCCAGCAGTGGACAGGGGGTAAATCACCCCCAGCATTTT.

The chain couples TRBV6-1 to TRBJ1-3; 8 positions agree with TRBD1. V gave up 8 bases and J gave up 3 bases; unmatched junction bases: 3. The length of the CDR3 is 13 residues. CDR1 MNHNS and CDR2 SASEGT come from the germline V gene. CDR3 bases: TGTGCCAGCGGACAGGGATTTGGAAACACCATATATTTT. Encoded protein: CASGQGFGNTIYF.

This rearrangement joins TRBV7-3 to TRBJ2-2, with 7 bases lining up with TRBD2. Germline values: CDR1 SGHTA, CDR2 FQGTGA. V lost 0 bases and J lost 5; bases outside the gene matches: 6. The CDR3 totals 16 residues. The CDR3 sequence: CASSLTWTRRTGELFF. The CDR3 DNA sequence: TGTGCCAGCAGCTTAACCTGGACTAGGAGGACCGGGGAGCTGTTTTTT.

This chain uses TRBV11-2 with TRBJ1-6; maybe TRBD1 (6 bases). Germline V lookup: CDR1 SGHAT, CDR2 FQNNGV. The V gene lost 5 bases and the J gene lost 4 bases, with 18 bases spanning the gap. This CDR3 has 17 residues. CDR3 residues: CASSDSIRDKYNSPLHF. In nucleotides, the CDR3 is TGTGCCAGCAGCGACTCAATTCGGGACAAATATAATTCACCCCTCCACTTT.

This clonotype was found many times. The V and J genes are TRBV20-1 and TRBJ2-5; 11 bases match TRBD2. Germline V gene sequence: CDR1 DFQATT, CDR2 SNEGSKA (reference sequence). The CDR3 spans 15 residues. V lost 3 bases and J lost 4; bases outside the gene matches: 7. CDR3 coding DNA: TGCAGTGCTAGCCCCCTTAGCGGGAGGGCAGAGACCCAGTACTTC. Amino acid sequence: CSASPLSGRAETQYF.

This clonotype was found many times. This chain joins TRBV3-1 and TRBJ2-5; D perhaps matches TRBD1 (6 bases). This CDR3 has 14 residues. The V gene's germline CDR1 is LGHDT and CDR2 YNNKEL (reference sequence). The V and J ends lost 3 bases and 4 bases respectively, with 12 bases between them. The DNA of the CDR3 is TGTGCCAGCAGCCAGTACAGGGACGTAGAGACCCAGTACTTC. It is translated as CASSQYRDVETQYF.

This clonotype was detected ten times or more. V usage is TRBV28 and J usage is TRBJ2-5, with D perhaps matching TRBD1 (6 bases). Germline V gene lookup returns CDR1 MDHEN and CDR2 SYDVKM. This CDR3 comprises 12 residues. Between the trimmed V and J ends, which lost 3 bases and 13 bases, there was a span of 15 bases. The CDR3 DNA reads as TGTGCCAGCAGTTTTCAGGGGATTAATCCGTACTTC. Translation gives CASSFQGINPYF.

The CDR3 DNA is TGTGCCAGCAGCCCACAGGGGGCAGATGGCACTGAAGCTTTCTTT. Translation: CASSPQGADGTEAFF. V is TRBV7-6 and J is TRBJ1-1; 9 bases line up with TRBD1. Trimming took 5 bases from V and 4 from J; bases not matched to a gene: 8. The CDR3 consists of 15 residues. Per germline, CDR1 SGHVS and CDR2 FNYEAQ.

This clonotype was recorded at least ten times. V is TRBV15 and J is TRBJ1-4; TRBD1 agrees at 10 bases. The J segment lost 3 bases and the V segment lost 3 bases, leaving 4 bases of the junction unmatched. Germline values: CDR1 LNHNV, CDR2 YYDKDF (reference sequence). The CDR3 runs 16 residues. Written as DNA, the CDR3 is TGTGCCACCAGCAGGCATGGGACAGGGGCTAATGAAAAACTGTTTTTT. Translation: CATSRHGTGANEKLFF.

This clonotype was seen more than once but under ten times. The chain is built from TRBV6-9 and TRBJ2-3; tentative D call: TRBD2 (6 bases). This CDR3 is 15 amino acids long. V dropped 3 bases and J dropped 2 bases, with 12 bases sitting between them. Germline V gives CDR1 MNHGY, CDR2 SVAAGI. In DNA form, the CDR3 reads TGTGCCAGCAGTTACTGGGCTAGCGCCACAGATACGCAGTATTTT. Translated: CASSYWASATDTQYF.

This clonotype was found a few times. The chain is built from TRBV14 and TRBJ2-1, with TRBD2 matching 8 bases. The CDR3 has 16 amino acids. The germline gives CDR1 SGHDN, CDR2 FVKESK. V was clipped by 5 bases and J by 4 bases; unmatched bases: 10. CDR3 protein: CASSSSAGVIYNEQFF. In DNA, the CDR3 is TGTGCCAGCAGCTCGTCAGCGGGAGTAATTTACAATGAGCAGTTCTTC.

Ten or more counts support this clonotype. The V and J genes are TRBV7-8 and TRBJ2-1; 9 nucleotides agree with TRBD2. V trimming: 1 base; J trimming: 4 bases; junction bases outside the gene matches: 5. Germline CDR1 reads SGHVS; CDR2 reads FQNEAQ. CDR3 length: 16 residues. The CDR3 here is CASSLDRGRGYNEQFF. The CDR3, as DNA: TGTGCCAGCAGCTTAGACCGCGGGAGGGGTTACAATGAGCAGTTCTTC.

This clonotype was seen at least ten times. The chain is built from TRBV10-2 and TRBJ2-1; D may be TRBD2 (5 bases). Looked up from germline, CDR1 is WSHSY and CDR2 is SAAADI. The CDR3 length is 14 residues. V was clipped by 7 bases and J by 0 bases, with 10 bases between them. The CDR3 sequence: CASKTGNSYNEQFF. The CDR3 DNA follows: TGCGCCAGCAAAACGGGAAACTCCTACAATGAGCAGTTCTTC.

This clonotype was seen at least ten times. V usage is TRBV11-3 and J usage is TRBJ2-5; D call uncertain. This CDR3 has 16 amino acids. The V end was cut by 1 base, the J end by 5 bases, with 17 bases between. The germline gives CDR1 SGHNT, CDR2 YENEEA. CDR3 in DNA: TGTGCCAGCAGCTTAGTCAAGAGTAAATTGGGGGAGACCCAGTACTTC. It is translated as CASSLVKSKLGETQYF.

This clonotype was counted at least ten times. J is TRBJ1-1 and V is TRBV27; D is uncertain. CDR1 and CDR2 (germline): MNHEY, SMNVEV (reference sequence). The CDR3 extends over 13 amino acids. Trimming took 2 bases from V and 7 from J, leaving 11 bases between them. The CDR3 is CASSLRRPSEAFF. CDR3 coding DNA: TGTGCCAGCAGTTTAAGACGGCCGAGTGAAGCTTTCTTT.

This clonotype occurred many times. The rearrangement links TRBV7-9 to TRBJ2-3, with D perhaps matching TRBD2 (6 bases). Germline lookup yields CDR1 SEHNR and CDR2 FQNEAQ (reference sequence). V was trimmed by 8 bases and J by 5 bases, leaving 17 bases between them. This CDR3 has 14 amino acids. The CDR3 DNA sequence: TGTGCCAGCGAGTCACCGGGAGATTTAGATACGCAGTATTTT. Translation gives CASESPGDLDTQYF.

Regarding this clonotype: The junction does not match germline at one end; this may be a read error. In DNA, the CDR3 is TGTGCCAGCAGTTGGACAGGGGTTAGAAGCGATCAACCCCAGCATTTT. It translates to CASSWTGVRSDQPQHF. The chain has TRBV12-3 or TRBV12-4 and TRBJ1-5; 9 bases match TRBD1. There are 16 residues in the CDR3.

This clonotype appeared many times. CDR3 in DNA: TGTGCCAGCAGCACCGCTCAGGGGGCGGGAGACACTGAAGCTTTCTTT. Its protein is CASSTAQGAGDTEAFF. The chain combines TRBV5-5 with TRBJ1-1; TRBD1 agrees at 8 bases. This CDR3 has 16 amino acids. Trimming cost V 4 bases and J 3 bases; bases outside gene matches: 11. The germline V gene encodes CDR1 SGHKS and CDR2 YYEKEE (reference sequence).

This chain uses TRBV19 with TRBJ1-2; D is ambiguous. Germline lookup yields CDR1 LNHDA and CDR2 SQIVND (reference sequence). Trimming left V 9 bases short and J 2 bases short, with 10 bases between. There are 12 residues in the CDR3. The CDR3 region is CASEQRNYGYTF. CDR3 DNA: TGTGCCAGCGAACAGAGAAACTATGGCTACACCTTC. The entire variable domain, with the rest obtained from reference TRBV19 and TRBJ1-2, is as follows: DGGITQSPKYLFRKEGQNVTLSCEQNLNHDAMYWYRQDPGQGLRLIYYSQIVNDFQKGDIAEGYSVSREKKESFPLTVTSAQKNPTAFYLCASEQRNYGYTFGSGTRLTVV.

This clonotype was detected many times. The V and J genes are TRBV2 and TRBJ2-3; perhaps TRBD1 as D (5 bases). This CDR3 region has 14 residues. Germline CDR1 is SNHLY and CDR2 is FYNNEI. The V end lost 2 bases, the J end lost 2 bases, and 8 bases lay between the germline ends. The CDR3 region is CASSERQTTDTQYF. CDR3 in DNA: TGTGCCAGCAGTGAAAGACAGACCACAGATACGCAGTATTTT.

This clonotype occurred many times. For the CDR3, the DNA is TGCAGTGCTACGCTAGCGGGAGCGGGTGAGACCCAGTACTTC. Protein product: CSATLAGAGETQYF. The V gene is TRBV20-1, the J gene TRBJ2-5; 10 nucleotides agree with TRBD2. Germline V CDR1 and CDR2: DFQATT, SNEGSKA (reference sequence). CDR3 length equals 14 residues. Trimming took 4 bases from V and 5 from J; bases not matched to a gene: 7.

This clonotype was seen ten or more times. The gene calls are TRBV12-3 or TRBV12-4 and TRBJ1-5; no clear D gene. This CDR3 contains 13 residues. The V gene lost 6 bases and the J gene lost 7 bases, with 13 bases spanning the gap. The CDR3 DNA sequence: TGTGCCAGCAGCACACAGTGGTCGCAGCCCCAGCATTTT. It specifies CASSTQWSQPQHF.

The gene calls are TRBV19 and TRBJ2-7, with a tentative D call TRBD2 (5 bases). V was clipped by 2 bases and J by 7 bases, with 18 bases between them. Germline V gives CDR1 LNHDA, CDR2 SQIVND (reference sequence). This CDR3 has 15 residues. CDR3 region: CASSISFAAGMEQYF. CDR3 DNA sequence: TGTGCCAGTAGTATAAGTTTCGCGGCCGGGATGGAGCAGTACTTC.

With respect to this clonotype: This may come from a read error, since a much larger clone is one base off. The chain has TRBV29-1 and TRBJ2-5; D is undetermined. The germline CDR1 and CDR2 sequences are SQVTM and ANQGSEA. This CDR3 is built from 11 residues. As DNA, the CDR3 is TGCAGCGTCGAAAAACAAGAGACCCAGCACTTC. Translation gives CSVEKQETQHF. The full variable domain, rest sourced from reference TRBV29-1 and TRBJ2-5, is SAVISQKPSRDICQRGTSLTIQCQVDSQVTMMFWYRQQPGQSLTLIATANQGSEATYESGFVIDKFPISRPNLTFSTLTVSNMSPEDSSIYLCSVEKQETQHFGPGTRLLVL.

This clonotype was seen at least ten times. The V call is TRBV24-1, the J call TRBJ1-1; 8 bases match TRBD1. In germline, CDR1 is KGHDR, CDR2 SFDVKD. The CDR3 runs 14 residues. V lost 2 bases, J lost 10 bases, and 8 bases stayed unmatched. The CDR3: CATSDSGGLERAFF. The CDR3 bases are TGTGCCACCAGTGATTCAGGGGGCCTGGAGAGAGCTTTCTTT.

This clonotype came up many times. This sequence joins TRBV12-3 or TRBV12-4 and TRBJ1-4; TRBD1 aligns across 7 bases. V lost 2 bases and J lost 8; bases outside the gene matches: 8. This CDR3 spans 15 amino acids. CDR3 sequence reads: CASSLTGAWREKLFF. The CDR3 DNA reads TGTGCCAGCAGTTTAACAGGGGCTTGGAGAGAAAAACTGTTTTTT.

This clonotype was detected ten times or more. The rearrangement uses TRBV28 and TRBJ2-2; D is possibly TRBD2 (6 bases). This CDR3 is 16 amino acids long. Trimming shortened V by 3 bases and J by 6 bases, and 17 bases separated the two germline ends. Germline V gives CDR1 MDHEN, CDR2 SYDVKM. CDR3 coding DNA: TGTGCCAGCAGTTTTATCGGCGGGATCCCCGCCGGGGAGCTGTTTTTT. This translates into CASSFIGGIPAGELFF.

The chain couples TRBV15 to TRBJ2-5; no definite D call. The V end was cut by 3 bases, the J end by 7 bases, with 21 bases between. The CDR3 spans 16 residues. The germline CDR1 and CDR2 sequences are LNHNV and YYDKDF (reference sequence). CDR3: CATSSQGPTISGTQYF. As DNA, the CDR3 is TGTGCCACCAGCAGCCAAGGTCCCACCATCTCAGGGACCCAGTACTTC.

The chain's CDR3 is CSARSVGRARNEQFF. CDR3 DNA: TGCAGTGCCAGGTCCGTCGGGAGAGCCCGCAATGAGCAGTTCTTC. The V gene is TRBV20-1, the J gene TRBJ2-1, with a tentative D call TRBD2 (6 bases). The CDR3 length is 15 residues. The V gene lost 6 bases and the J gene lost 6 bases, with 21 bases spanning the gap. Germline CDR1 reads DFQATT; CDR2 reads SNEGSKA (reference sequence).